Following are 23 T cell receptor beta chains from one sample sequenced in a study of blood T cells in healthy people across ages. Then a second PCR, running about 6 to 12 cycles, was carried out with a sample-barcoded 5' primer and a J-beta primer mix. TCRdb re-analysed the 5' RACE reads in MiXCR, keeping a single row per CDR3 protein. This sample has over a million distinct CDR3 sequences; less than 25% occur once, and the top ten carry about 0.8%. Separately, the same data were catalogued under a study of T cells of mothers and their children.

Material: blood. The receptor source for this set is a girl aged 2 to 10 in good health.

The chain uses TRBV19 and TRBJ1-1, with unresolved D. V was pared by 10 bases and J by 5 bases, with 20 bases between. The CDR3 extends over 14 amino acids. Germline CDR1 LNHDA, CDR2 SQIVND (reference sequence). The CDR3 is CATQWTEGRTEAFF. The DNA for the CDR3 is TGTGCCACTCAATGGACGGAAGGTCGAACTGAAGCTTTCTTT.

The chain links TRBV6-5 to TRBJ2-2; tentatively, D is TRBD1 (6 bases). CDR1 is MNHEY, CDR2 SVGAGI, per germline. Trimming stripped 5 bases from V and 4 bases from J, with 8 bases between. The CDR3 covers 13 residues. This CDR3 reads CASSKTGTGELFF. The CDR3 DNA follows: TGTGCCAGCAGTAAGACAGGCACCGGGGAGCTGTTTTTT.

The chain has TRBV7-9 and TRBJ2-5, with D uncertain. The end of the DNA aligns better with TRBJ2-1, so the J call may be wrong. Per the germline V gene, CDR1 is SEHNR and CDR2 is FQNEAQ (reference sequence). CDR3 length equals 13 residues. The CDR3 DNA is TGTGCCAGCAGCTTAGTGGAAGCTGTAGGGCAGTTCTTC. It is translated as CASSLVEAVGQFF.

Here the CDR3 reads CASSSSSVHSYEQYF. DNA of the CDR3: TGTGCCAGCAGTTCATCTAGCGTCCACTCCTACGAGCAGTACTTC. The chain combines TRBV28 with TRBJ2-7, with TRBD2 as a possible D gene (6 bases). Germline lookup yields CDR1 MDHEN and CDR2 SYDVKM. V shed 4 bases and J shed 0 bases, with 13 bases lying between them. The CDR3 has 15 amino acids.

This sequence joins TRBV7-8 and TRBJ2-2; 14 bases fit TRBD2. After removal of 1 base from V and 7 bases from J, the junction contained 5 bases not matched to a gene. The CDR3 contains 17 residues. The germline CDR1 and CDR2 sequences are SGHVS and FQNEAQ. The DNA of the CDR3 is TGTGCCAGCAGCTTAGGGGGACTAGCGGGAGTGCACGGGGAGCTGTTTTTT. It specifies CASSLGGLAGVHGELFF. Full variable domain (rest looked up from reference TRBV7-8 and TRBJ2-2): GAGVSQSPRYKVAKRGQDVALRCDPISGHVSLFWYQQALGQGPEFLTYFQNEAQLDKSGLPSDRFFAERPEGSVSTLKIQRTQQEDSAVYLCASSLGGLAGVHGELFFGEGSRLTVL.

The V gene is TRBV11-2, the J gene TRBJ1-1; 8 bases fit TRBD1. Germline trimming cut 4 bases from V and 6 bases from J; bases unmatched to any gene: 13. The CDR3 extends over 16 amino acids. The germline gives CDR1 SGHAT, CDR2 FQNNGV. CDR3 DNA sequence: TGTGCCAGCAGCTCCCCTCCCAGGGGGCCCTTCTCTGAAGCTTTCTTT. This sequence encodes CASSSPPRGPFSEAFF.

This clonotype appeared a few times. This sequence joins TRBV5-1 and TRBJ2-5; either TRBD1 or TRBD2 may fit D (6 bases each). The length of the CDR3 is 16 residues. CDR1 and CDR2 from the germline V gene are SGHRS and YFSETQ. Trimming took 0 bases from V and 2 from J, leaving 14 bases between them. The CDR3 sequence: CASSLAARRGQETQYF. CDR3 DNA: TGCGCCAGCAGCTTGGCGGCGCGGAGGGGGCAAGAGACCCAGTACTTC. Variable domain in full (rest from reference TRBV5-1 and TRBJ2-5): KAGVTQTPRYLIKTRGQQVTLSCSPISGHRSVSWYQQTPGQGLQFLFEYFSETQRNKGNFPGRFSGRQFSNSRSEMNVSTLELGDSALYLCASSLAARRGQETQYFGPGTRLLVL.

Only a few counts were recorded for this clonotype. The chain carries TRBV7-2 and TRBJ1-2; 8 bases agree with TRBD1. J lost 7 bases, V lost 5 bases, and 9 bases had no gene match. Germline CDR1 reads SGHTA; CDR2 reads FQGNSA. The CDR3 spans 14 residues. The CDR3 region is CASSLGTGFSGYTF. CDR3 DNA sequence: TGTGCCAGCAGCCTCGGGACAGGCTTTAGTGGCTACACCTTC.

The chain recombines TRBV7-2 with TRBJ1-1; no reliable D call. The length of the CDR3 is 15 residues. CDR1 is SGHTA and CDR2 is FQGNSA in the germline V gene. V was trimmed by 5 bases and J by 0 bases, leaving 13 bases between them. The CDR3, as DNA: TGTGCCAGCAGCGCCTCTGGACGGCTGAACACTGAAGCTTTCTTT. Translating gives CASSASGRLNTEAFF.

This chain links TRBV3-1 with TRBJ2-7; D perhaps matches TRBD1 (5 bases). The V end was cut by 1 base, the J end by 1 base, with 11 bases between. The CDR3 has 15 amino acids. Germline CDR1 reads LGHDT; CDR2 reads YNNKEL (reference sequence). This CDR3 reads CASSQGTLASYEQYF. The CDR3 DNA sequence: TGTGCCAGCAGCCAAGGGACACTCGCATCCTACGAGCAGTACTTC.

This rearrangement joins TRBV7-9 to TRBJ2-3; possibly TRBD1 for D (6 bases). V gave up 4 bases and J gave up 2 bases, with 10 bases separating them. Per germline, CDR1 SEHNR and CDR2 FQNEAQ (reference sequence). This CDR3 spans 14 amino acids. CDR3 protein: CASSSRGLTDTQYF. In DNA form, the CDR3 reads TGTGCCAGCAGCTCCAGGGGTCTCACAGATACGCAGTATTTT.

This clonotype was picked up a small number of times. J is TRBJ2-5 and V is TRBV28; D possibly corresponds to TRBD2 (6 bases). The J call may be faulty, since TRBJ2-7 better matches the DNA end. The CDR3 has 14 residues. Germline values: CDR1 MDHEN, CDR2 SYDVKM. The CDR3 coding sequence is TGTGCCAGCAGTCTGACGGGGGAGAGTTACGAGCAGTACTTC. Encoded protein: CASSLTGESYEQYF.

With respect to this clonotype: The conserved phenylalanine or tryptophan normally closing the CDR3 is absent here, so this likely arose from a read error. V is TRBV20-1 and J is TRBJ2-7; D is unresolved. The V gene's germline CDR1 is DFQATT and CDR2 SNEGSKA (reference sequence). The CDR3 totals 11 residues. V lost 6 bases and J 6 bases, leaving 12 bases between the germline ends. The CDR3: CSAKKVGEQYS. The DNA for the CDR3 is TGCAGTGCCAAAAAGGTGGGCGAGCAGTACTCC.

This clonotype has a handful of counts. The DNA of the CDR3 is TGTGCCAGTAGTATGCCGGGGAACCAAGAGACCCAGTACTTC. Its protein product is CASSMPGNQETQYF. The J gene is TRBJ2-5, the V gene TRBV19; D may be TRBD2 (5 bases). Germline V gives CDR1 LNHDA, CDR2 SQIVND (reference sequence). V lost 3 bases, J lost 0 bases, and 8 bases lay in between. This CDR3 is built from 14 residues.

The chain carries TRBV3-1 and TRBJ2-5; tentatively, D is TRBD2 (6 bases). V lost 2 bases and J lost 3, with 13 bases in between. This CDR3 contains 15 residues. Per germline, CDR1 LGHDT and CDR2 YNNKEL (reference sequence). The CDR3 bases are TGTGCCAGCAGCCAACTACCGGGAGCTAAAGAGACCCAGTACTTC. Translated, it gives CASSQLPGAKETQYF.

The V and J genes are TRBV24-1 and TRBJ2-3; possibly TRBD1 or TRBD2 for D (5 bases each). CDR1 is KGHDR, CDR2 SFDVKD, per germline. CDR3 length equals 13 residues. V shed 9 bases and J shed 3 bases, with 12 bases lying between them. The CDR3 loop is CATRGRLTDTQYF. The CDR3 bases are TGTGCCACCCGGGGACGTCTGACAGATACGCAGTATTTT.

The chain uses TRBV28 and TRBJ2-1; unclear D gene. V lost 3 bases and J 6 bases, leaving 15 bases between the germline ends. This CDR3 is 15 amino acids long. CDR1 MDHEN and CDR2 SYDVKM come from the germline V gene. In DNA form, the CDR3 reads TGTGCCAGCAGTTTTTCGGTGGTAGTGGGCAATGAGCAGTTCTTC. The encoded protein is CASSFSVVVGNEQFF.

Only a few counts were recorded for this clonotype. This chain connects TRBV7-9 to TRBJ2-5, with 9 bases that match TRBD2. After removal of 5 bases from V and 2 bases from J, the junction contained 9 bases not matched to a gene. This CDR3 contains 16 residues. Germline V gene data show CDR1 as SEHNR and CDR2 as FQNEAQ (reference sequence). CDR3 DNA: TGTGCCAGCAGCCCAGACCCTAGCGGGAATCAAGAGACCCAGTACTTC. Translating it yields CASSPDPSGNQETQYF.

The chain combines TRBV20-1 with TRBJ1-1; possibly TRBD1 for D (5 bases). Germline V CDR1 and CDR2: DFQATT, SNEGSKA (reference sequence). The CDR3 has 11 residues. V shed 3 bases and J shed 12 bases, with 14 bases lying between them. CDR3 region: CSAREGMETFF. The CDR3 nucleotides are TGCAGTGCTAGGGAGGGGATGGAAACTTTCTTT.

This clonotype was seen a handful of times. The chain recombines TRBV29-1 with TRBJ1-1; 10 bases map to TRBD1. The CDR3 has 15 residues. Germline values: CDR1 SQVTM, CDR2 ANQGSEA. Trimming removed 5 bases from V and 3 bases from J; junction bases left unmatched: 9. CDR3 nucleotides: TGCAGCGTTTCCATGTCCGGGACAGGGGACACTGAAGCTTTCTTT. Translating it yields CSVSMSGTGDTEAFF.

This clonotype was seen more than once but under ten times. The junction departs from germline at one end; a sequencing error may be responsible. This chain connects TRBV28 to TRBJ2-4, with TRBD2 matching 14 bases. Looked up from germline, CDR1 is MDHEN and CDR2 is SYDVKM. CDR3 length: 18 residues. The CDR3 region is CASSLGLAGDLLKNVQYF. The DNA for the CDR3 is TGTGCCAGCAGTCTGGGACTAGCGGGGGACCTTTTAAAAAACGTTCAGTACTTC.

This clonotype has just a few counts. The chain is built from TRBV15 and TRBJ2-1; D possibly corresponds to TRBD2 (6 bases). The DNA end favors TRBJ2-5, so the J call may be wrong. The length of the CDR3 is 14 residues. Germline V gene sequence: CDR1 LNHNV, CDR2 YYDKDF (reference sequence). The CDR3 spells CATSEDRGGGTQYF. In DNA, the CDR3 is TGTGCCACCAGCGAGGATAGGGGAGGAGGGACCCAGTACTTC.

The DNA of the CDR3 is TGCAGCGTCAACCCGAGGACCGAGCGGGAGGGTTTCTACAATGAGCAGTTCTTC. Protein product: CSVNPRTEREGFYNEQFF. The rearrangement joins TRBV29-1 to TRBJ2-5; 10 positions match TRBD2. The J call may be mistaken, given a closer DNA end match to TRBJ2-1. The germline V gene encodes CDR1 SQVTM and CDR2 ANQGSEA. The CDR3 covers 18 residues.